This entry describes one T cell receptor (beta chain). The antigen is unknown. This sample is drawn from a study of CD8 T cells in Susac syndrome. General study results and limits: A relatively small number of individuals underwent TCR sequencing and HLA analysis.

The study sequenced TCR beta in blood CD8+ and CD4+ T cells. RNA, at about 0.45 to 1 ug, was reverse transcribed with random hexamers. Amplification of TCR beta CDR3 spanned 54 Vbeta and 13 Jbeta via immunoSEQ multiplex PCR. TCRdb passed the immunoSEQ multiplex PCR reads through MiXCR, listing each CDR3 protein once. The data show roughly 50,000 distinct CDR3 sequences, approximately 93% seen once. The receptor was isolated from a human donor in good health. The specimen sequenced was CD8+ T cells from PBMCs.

CDR3 in amino acids: CASNAESSYNEQFF. As DNA, the CDR3 is TGTGCCAGCAACGCAGAGAGCTCCTACAATGAGCAGTTCTTC. The V and J genes are TRBV28 and TRBJ2-1; no clear D. This CDR3 spans 14 amino acids. In germline, CDR1 is MDHEN, CDR2 SYDVKM. The ends were cut back, 7 bases at V and 0 bases at J, with 10 bases in the middle.